This TCR beta chain was obtained from a study of graft-versus-host responses after intestinal transplantation. Repertoires were generated with immunoSEQ multiplex PCR, while TCRdb's copy carries only in-frame clones and drops some. Here the sample spans over 35,000 clones, under 95% being singletons. The trim removed 2 bases at V and 3 bases at J, leaving 8 bases unmatched. There are 18 residues in the CDR3. Germline V CDR1 and CDR2: SGHRS, YFSETQ. Source: PBMCs, taken 300 to 320 days after intestinal transplant. This sequence joins TRBV5-1 and TRBJ2-3, with TRBD2 identical over 14 bases. The clonotype was recovered from a human patient who received an intestinal transplant, so some T cells may come from the graft donor. This CDR3 is CASSLTRTSGGYTDTQYF. CDR3 DNA: TGCGCCAGCAGCTTAACCCGGACTAGCGGGGGGTATACAGATACGCAGTATTTT.